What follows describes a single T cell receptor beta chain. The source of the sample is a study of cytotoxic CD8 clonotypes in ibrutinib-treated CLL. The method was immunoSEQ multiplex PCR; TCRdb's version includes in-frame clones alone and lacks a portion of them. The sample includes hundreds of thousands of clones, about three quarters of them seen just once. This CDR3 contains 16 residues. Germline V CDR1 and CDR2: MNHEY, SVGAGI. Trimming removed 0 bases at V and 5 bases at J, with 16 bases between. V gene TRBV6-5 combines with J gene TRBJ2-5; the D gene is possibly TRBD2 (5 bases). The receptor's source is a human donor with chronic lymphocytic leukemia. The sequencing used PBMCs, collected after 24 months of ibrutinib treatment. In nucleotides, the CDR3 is TGTGCCAGCAGTTACTCGTCGGTAGGGAGCCGCGAGACCCAGTACTTC. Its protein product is CASSYSSVGSRETQYF.